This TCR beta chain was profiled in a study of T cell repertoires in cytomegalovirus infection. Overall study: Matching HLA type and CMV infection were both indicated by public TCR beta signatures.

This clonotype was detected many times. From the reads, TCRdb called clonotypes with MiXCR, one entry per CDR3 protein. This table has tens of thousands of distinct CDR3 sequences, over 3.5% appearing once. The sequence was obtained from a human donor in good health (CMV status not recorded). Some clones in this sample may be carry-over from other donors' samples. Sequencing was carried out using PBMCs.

The CDR3 reads CASSLGPSTEAFF. CDR3 sequence (DNA): TGTGCCAGCAGCTTAGGCCCGTCTACTGAAGCTTTCTTT. This chain uses TRBV7-2 with TRBJ1-1, with D unresolved. This CDR3 is built from 13 residues. The V and J ends lost 1 base and 5 bases respectively, with 8 bases between them. Germline values: CDR1 SGHTA, CDR2 FQGNSA.